This paragraph reports one T cell receptor (beta chain). Antigen: not known. Generated by immunoSEQ multiplex PCR, the TCRdb table keeps only in-frame clones and is missing some. The sample has about 770,000 clones, roughly 72% seen once. The CDR3 is made up of 14 amino acids. Germline assignment: CDR1 SEHNR and CDR2 FQNEAQ (reference sequence). The V gene lost 6 bases and the J gene lost 8 bases, with 19 bases spanning the gap. These data originate in a study of shared clonotypes between healthy human individuals. Study-wide points: A handful of donors shared approximately 5% of their naive CD4 clonotypes.

The receptor was derived from a woman aged 25 to 39 in good health. The sequenced material came from memory CD4+ T cells sorted from blood. Subset here: CD45RA-negative fraction. This sequence joins TRBV7-9 and TRBJ1-2; D possibly corresponds to TRBD1 (5 bases). Written as DNA, the CDR3 is TGTGCCAGCAGTTTGATAGGGGACCGTGGCGGCTACACCTTC. Protein product: CASSLIGDRGGYTF.